The 4 T cell receptor beta chains below all came from one sample that was sequenced in a study of T cell clonality in common variable immunodeficiency. Produced via immunoSEQ multiplex PCR; TCRdb's table is partial and in-frame only. This repertoire holds about 59,000 clones, and none appear only once. Sequenced input: peripheral blood mononuclear cells. The receptors shown here come from a person aged 18 to 70 in good health.

The table lists this clone with many counts. The observed sequence ends 3 residues before the CDR3 terminus, with the missing tail filled in from the germline J gene. The chain has TRBV6-2 or TRBV6-3 and TRBJ1-1, with D possibly matching TRBD1 (6 bases). V was trimmed by 4 bases and J by 4 bases, leaving 10 bases between them. The CDR3 spans 13 residues. Germline V CDR1 and CDR2: MNHEY, SVGEGT. The DNA read from the CDR3 is TGTGCCAGCAGTTCAGGGGCGCCCACTGAA. It codes for CASSSGAPTE. In full, the CDR3 is CASSSGAPTEAFF.

This clone was seen repeatedly, ten times or more. Coverage ceases 3 residues before the CDR3 finishes, and the germline J gene fills in the end. The V call is TRBV6-4, the J call TRBJ2-1, with a weak D call TRBD1 (6 bases). Trimming shortened V by 6 bases and J by 8 bases, and 20 bases separated the two germline ends. CDR3 length: 15 residues. Germline V gene data show CDR1 as MRHNA and CDR2 as SNTAGT. CDR3 protein: CASSLDGTLVDEQFF. CDR3 bases read: TGTGCCAGCAGCCTCGATGGGACACTGGTCGATGAG.

This clone was counted many times. Sequencing ends 3 residues short of the CDR3 end; the germline J gene provides the rest. This chain joins TRBV19 and TRBJ1-2; the D gene is possibly TRBD1 (5 bases). This CDR3 is built from 14 residues. V was cut by 5 bases and J by 0 bases, with 10 bases left in between. Looked up from germline, CDR1 is LNHDA and CDR2 is SQIVND (reference sequence). Incomplete CDR3 DNA: TGTGCCAGTAGTCTGCAGGGAGCTAACTATGGC. This encodes CASSLQGANYG. The full-length CDR3 reads as CASSLQGANYGYTF.

This clone was detected ten times or more. With the read ending 3 residues before the CDR3 end, the germline J gene is used to fill in that end. The V call is TRBV11-2, the J call TRBJ1-1; 9 nucleotides align to TRBD1. With 7 bases clipped from V and 0 bases from J, the junction kept 6 bases outside the gene matches. CDR3 length equals 15 residues. Germline V lookup: CDR1 SGHAT, CDR2 FQNNGV. The CDR3: CASTTGQGLNTEAFF. Partial CDR3 DNA: TGTGCCAGCACCACCGGACAGGGGTTGAACACTGAA.